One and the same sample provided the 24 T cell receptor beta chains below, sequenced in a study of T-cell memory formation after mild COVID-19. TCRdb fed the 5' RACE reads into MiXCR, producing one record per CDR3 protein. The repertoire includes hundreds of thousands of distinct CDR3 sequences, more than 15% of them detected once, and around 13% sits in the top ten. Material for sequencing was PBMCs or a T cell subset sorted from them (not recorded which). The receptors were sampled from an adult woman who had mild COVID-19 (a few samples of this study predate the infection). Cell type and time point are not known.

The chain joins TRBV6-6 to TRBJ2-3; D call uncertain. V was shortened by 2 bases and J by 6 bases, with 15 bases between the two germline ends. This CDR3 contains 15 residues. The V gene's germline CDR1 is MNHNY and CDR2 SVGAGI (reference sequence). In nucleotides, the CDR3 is TGTGCCAGCAGTTACACCTTGTACGGGTCGGATACGCAGTATTTT. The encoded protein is CASSYTLYGSDTQYF.

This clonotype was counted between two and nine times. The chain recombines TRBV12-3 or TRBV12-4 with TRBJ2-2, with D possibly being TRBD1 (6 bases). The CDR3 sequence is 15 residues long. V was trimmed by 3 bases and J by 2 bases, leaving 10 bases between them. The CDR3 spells CASSLVDSNTGELFF. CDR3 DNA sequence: TGTGCCAGCAGTTTGGTGGACAGCAACACCGGGGAGCTGTTTTTT.

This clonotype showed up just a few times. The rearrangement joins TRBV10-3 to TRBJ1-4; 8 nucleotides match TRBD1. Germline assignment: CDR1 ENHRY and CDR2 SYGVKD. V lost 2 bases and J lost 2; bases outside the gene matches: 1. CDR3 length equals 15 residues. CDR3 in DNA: TGTGCCATCAGTGAGGGGGACAGGACTAATGAAAAACTGTTTTTT. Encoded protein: CAISEGDRTNEKLFF.

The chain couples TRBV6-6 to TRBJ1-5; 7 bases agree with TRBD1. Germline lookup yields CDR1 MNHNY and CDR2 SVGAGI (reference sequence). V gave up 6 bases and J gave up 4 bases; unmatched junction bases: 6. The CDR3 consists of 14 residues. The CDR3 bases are TGTGCCAGCAGCCAAGCAGGGGGGAATCAGCCCCAGCATTTT. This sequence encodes CASSQAGGNQPQHF.

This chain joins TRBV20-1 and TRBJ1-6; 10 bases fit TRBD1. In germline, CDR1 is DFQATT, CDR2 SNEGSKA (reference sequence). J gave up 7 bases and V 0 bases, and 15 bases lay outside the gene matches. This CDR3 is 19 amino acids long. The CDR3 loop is CSARDRRMGQGWRNSPLHF. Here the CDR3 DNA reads TGCAGTGCTAGAGACCGCCGCATGGGACAGGGGTGGAGGAATTCACCCCTCCACTTT.

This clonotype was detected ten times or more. The DNA of the CDR3 is TGTGCCAGCAGCCTCACCGGGACAGGGTATTTGGAGACCCAGTACTTC. It yields the protein CASSLTGTGYLETQYF. This chain links TRBV12-3 or TRBV12-4 with TRBJ2-5; 9 bases fit TRBD1. There are 16 residues in the CDR3. Trimming removed 6 bases from V and 5 bases from J; junction bases left unmatched: 13.

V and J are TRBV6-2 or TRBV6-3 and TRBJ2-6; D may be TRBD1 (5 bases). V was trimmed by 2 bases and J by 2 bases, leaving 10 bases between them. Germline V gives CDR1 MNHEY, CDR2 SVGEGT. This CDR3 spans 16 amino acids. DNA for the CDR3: TGTGCCAGCAGTTACCTGCGACAGACTGGGGCCAACGTCCTGACTTTC. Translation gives CASSYLRQTGANVLTF.

Here the CDR3 reads CASRPDGYSGNTIYF. CDR3 sequence (DNA): TGTGCCAGCAGGCCTGACGGATACTCTGGAAACACCATATATTTT. The chain uses TRBV6-5 and TRBJ1-3; D unclear. Per germline, CDR1 MNHEY and CDR2 SVGAGI. Trimming took 6 bases from V and 0 from J, leaving 12 bases between them. The CDR3 runs to 15 residues.

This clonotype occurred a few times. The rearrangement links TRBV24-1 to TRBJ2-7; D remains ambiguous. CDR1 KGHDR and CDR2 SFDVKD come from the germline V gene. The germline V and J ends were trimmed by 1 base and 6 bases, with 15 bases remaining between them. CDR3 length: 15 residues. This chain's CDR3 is CATSDFDASVGEQYF. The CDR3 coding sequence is TGTGCCACCAGTGATTTTGACGCCTCTGTCGGCGAGCAGTACTTC.

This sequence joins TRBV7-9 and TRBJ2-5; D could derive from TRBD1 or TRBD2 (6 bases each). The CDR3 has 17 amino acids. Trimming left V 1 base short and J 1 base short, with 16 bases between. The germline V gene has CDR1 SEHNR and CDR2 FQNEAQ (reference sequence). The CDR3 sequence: CASSLDRARGLQETQYF. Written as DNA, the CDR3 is TGTGCCAGCAGCTTAGATCGGGCCAGGGGACTCCAAGAGACCCAGTACTTC.

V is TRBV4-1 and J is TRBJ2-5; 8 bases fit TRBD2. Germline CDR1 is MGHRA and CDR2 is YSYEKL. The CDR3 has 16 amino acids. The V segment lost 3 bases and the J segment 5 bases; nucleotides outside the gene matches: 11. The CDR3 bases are TGCGCCAGCAGCCAGTATCCAAGAGCGGGGGCTGAGACCCAGTACTTC. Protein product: CASSQYPRAGAETQYF.

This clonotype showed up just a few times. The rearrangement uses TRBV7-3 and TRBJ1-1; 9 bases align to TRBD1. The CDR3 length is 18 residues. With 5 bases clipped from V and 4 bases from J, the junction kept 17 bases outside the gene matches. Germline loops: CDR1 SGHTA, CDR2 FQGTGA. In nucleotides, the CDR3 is TGTGCCAGCAGCGCGAAACCCACGGGACAGGGTCAGAGCACTGAAGCTTTCTTT. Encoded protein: CASSAKPTGQGQSTEAFF.

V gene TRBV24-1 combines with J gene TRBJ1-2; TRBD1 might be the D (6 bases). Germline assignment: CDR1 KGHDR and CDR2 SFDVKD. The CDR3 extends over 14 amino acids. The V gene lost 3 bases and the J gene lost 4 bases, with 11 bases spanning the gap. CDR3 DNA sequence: TGTGCCACCAGTGATGCCGGGACACCCTATGGCTACACCTTC. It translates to CATSDAGTPYGYTF.

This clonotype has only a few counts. The chain's CDR3 is CASNGPPGDTEAFF. CDR3 coding DNA: TGTGCCAGCAACGGGCCCCCCGGGGACACTGAAGCTTTCTTT. V gene TRBV18 combines with J gene TRBJ1-1; D is undetermined. The CDR3 is 14 amino acids. CDR1 and CDR2 (germline): KGHSH, LQKENI. V was pared by 8 bases and J by 3 bases, with 16 bases between.

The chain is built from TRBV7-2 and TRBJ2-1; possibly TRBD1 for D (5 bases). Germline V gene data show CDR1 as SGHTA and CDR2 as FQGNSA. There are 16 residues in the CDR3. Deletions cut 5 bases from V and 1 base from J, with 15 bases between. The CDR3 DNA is TGTGCCAGCAGCAAACGGCAGGGCCGGTCCTACAATGAGCAGTTCTTC. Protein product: CASSKRQGRSYNEQFF.

Here the CDR3 DNA reads TGTGCCAGCAGCTTACCTAGGACCTACAATGAGCAGTTCTTC. Translating gives CASSLPRTYNEQFF. This chain connects TRBV13 to TRBJ2-1; D is unresolved. This CDR3 has 14 residues. Germline loops: CDR1 PRHDT, CDR2 FYEKMQ (reference sequence). V was pared by 2 bases and J by 2 bases, with 7 bases between.

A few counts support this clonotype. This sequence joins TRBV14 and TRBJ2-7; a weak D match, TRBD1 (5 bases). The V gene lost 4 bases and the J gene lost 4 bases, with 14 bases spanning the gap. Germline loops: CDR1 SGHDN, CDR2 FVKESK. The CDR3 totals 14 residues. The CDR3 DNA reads TGTGCCAGCAGCCGCGTAGGGGTTAGTTACGAGCAGTACTTC. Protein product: CASSRVGVSYEQYF.

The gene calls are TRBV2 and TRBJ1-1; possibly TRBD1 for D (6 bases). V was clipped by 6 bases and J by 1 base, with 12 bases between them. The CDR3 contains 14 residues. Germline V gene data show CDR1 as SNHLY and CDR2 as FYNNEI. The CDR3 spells CASRTGTQNTEAFF. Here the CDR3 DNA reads TGTGCCAGCAGGACCGGGACACAGAACACTGAAGCTTTCTTT.

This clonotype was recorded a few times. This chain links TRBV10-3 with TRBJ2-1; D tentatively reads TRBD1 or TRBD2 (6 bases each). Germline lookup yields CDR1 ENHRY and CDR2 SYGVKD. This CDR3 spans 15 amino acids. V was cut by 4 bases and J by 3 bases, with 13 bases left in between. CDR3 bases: TGTGCCATCAGTGGGGGGCAGGGAGGCTACAATGAGCAGTTCTTC. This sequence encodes CAISGGQGGYNEQFF.

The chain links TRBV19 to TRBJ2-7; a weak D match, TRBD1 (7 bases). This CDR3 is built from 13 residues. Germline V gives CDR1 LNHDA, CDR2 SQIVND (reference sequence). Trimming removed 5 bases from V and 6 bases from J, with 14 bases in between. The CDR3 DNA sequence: TGTGCCAGTAGTGCAGACAGGGACTCCGAGCAGTACTTC. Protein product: CASSADRDSEQYF.

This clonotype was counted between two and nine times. In nucleotides, the CDR3 is TGTGCCAGCAGTTCGAGGCAGGGGGGCTTTGGCTACACCTTC. This translates into CASSSRQGGFGYTF. The V gene is TRBV6-2 or TRBV6-3, the J gene TRBJ1-2, with 7 bases lining up with TRBD1. Germline V lookup: CDR1 MNHEY, CDR2 SVGEGT. CDR3 length equals 14 residues. J was trimmed by 7 bases and V by 4 bases; bases with no gene match: 9.

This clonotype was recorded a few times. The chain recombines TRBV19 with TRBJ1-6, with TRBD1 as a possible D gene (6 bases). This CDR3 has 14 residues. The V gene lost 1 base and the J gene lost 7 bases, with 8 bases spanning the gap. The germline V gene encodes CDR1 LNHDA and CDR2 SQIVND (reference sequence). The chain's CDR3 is CASSIVGQNSPLHF. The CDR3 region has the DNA TGTGCCAGTAGTATAGTCGGACAGAATTCACCCCTCCACTTT.

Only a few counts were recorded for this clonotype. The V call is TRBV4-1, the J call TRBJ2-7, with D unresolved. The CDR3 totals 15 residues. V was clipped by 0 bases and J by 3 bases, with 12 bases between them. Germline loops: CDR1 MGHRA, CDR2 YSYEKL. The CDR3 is CASSQEISPLYEQYF. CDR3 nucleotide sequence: TGCGCCAGCAGCCAAGAAATATCCCCCCTCTACGAGCAGTACTTC.

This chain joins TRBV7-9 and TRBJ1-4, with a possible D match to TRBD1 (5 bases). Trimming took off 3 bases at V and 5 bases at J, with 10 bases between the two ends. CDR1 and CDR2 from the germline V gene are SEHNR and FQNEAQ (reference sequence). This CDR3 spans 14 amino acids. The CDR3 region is CASSLGEGNEKLFF. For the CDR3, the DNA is TGTGCCAGCAGCTTGGGCGAGGGGAATGAAAAACTGTTTTTT.